A selection of T cell receptor beta chains follows, all from one sample in a study of blood T cells in healthy people across ages. From the 5' RACE reads, TCRdb called clonotypes with MiXCR, one entry per CDR3 protein. The profile shows some 900,000 distinct CDR3 sequences, around 46% of them singletons. The specimen was blood. The receptors were sampled from a man between 25 and 39 years old in good health. CDR3s include the opening cysteine and the closing phenylalanine or tryptophan. The D gene is left open where the match is weak. Some rows mark clone size as missing; the rest say once, few, many or name a class of expanded clone.

v_call,d_call,clone_size,j_call,cdr3_aa,cdr3_nt
TRBV6-5,.,.,TRBJ1-2,CASRMGGRGGYTF,TGTGCCAGCCGCATGGGGGGGCGCGGTGGCTACACCTTC
TRBV9,TRBD1,.,TRBJ1-6,CASSVVDRGNSPLHF,TGTGCCAGCAGCGTAGTAGACAGGGGAAATTCACCCCTCCACTTT
TRBV5-1,.,.,TRBJ1-6,CASSLSEYNSPLHF,TGCGCCAGCAGCTTGAGCGAGTATAATTCACCCCTCCACTTT
TRBV4-2,.,few,TRBJ2-5,CASSQEMASPETQYF,TGTGCCAGCAGCCAAGAAATGGCCAGTCCGGAGACCCAGTACTTC
TRBV4-2,.,.,TRBJ2-1,CASSQALYNEQFF,TGTGCCAGCAGCCAAGCCCTATACAATGAGCAGTTCTTC
TRBV6-1,.,few,TRBJ2-1,CASSEVYSGWYNEQFF,TGTGCCAGCAGTGAAGTCTATTCGGGGTGGTACAATGAGCAGTTCTTC
TRBV2,TRBD1,.,TRBJ2-7,CASTGVFRYEQYF,TGTGCCAGTACAGGGGTTTTTAGGTACGAGCAGTACTTC
TRBV28,.,few,TRBJ2-7,CASEPYGGNSYEQYF,TGTGCCAGCGAACCCTATGGCGGGAACTCCTACGAGCAGTACTTC
TRBV5-6,.,.,TRBJ1-2,CASSFSGTYGYTF,TGTGCCAGCAGCTTTTCAGGGACCTATGGCTACACCTTC
TRBV20-1,.,.,TRBJ1-2,CSVTDGRRANYGYTF,TGCAGTGTTACGGATGGGAGGCGAGCTAACTATGGCTACACCTTC
TRBV6-5,.,.,TRBJ1-2,CASRMTENYGYTF,TGTGCCAGCAGGATGACGGAGAACTATGGCTACACCTTC
TRBV2,.,.,TRBJ2-1,CASSEQVAYNEQFF,TGTGCCAGCAGTGAACAAGTAGCGTACAATGAGCAGTTCTTC
TRBV29-1,.,.,TRBJ2-5,CSVRLRLMAQETQYF,TGCAGCGTTCGTCTCCGGCTGATGGCCCAAGAGACCCAGTACTTC
TRBV5-1,TRBD1,.,TRBJ1-2,CASSGRSDRGDGYTF,TGCGCCAGCAGTGGGAGAAGTGACAGGGGAGATGGCTACACCTTC
TRBV6-2/TRBV6-3,.,.,TRBJ2-5,CASSQADLRKTQYF,TGTGCCAGCAGCCAAGCCGACCTCAGGAAGACCCAGTACTTC
TRBV20-1,TRBD1,.,TRBJ2-5,CSAEDRNQETQYF,TGCAGTGCTGAGGACAGGAACCAAGAGACCCAGTACTTC
TRBV11-2,.,.,TRBJ2-1,CASSLAGGVGSYNEQFF,TGTGCCAGTAGCTTAGCTGGCGGGGTGGGATCCTACAATGAGCAGTTCTTC
TRBV21-1,.,.,TRBJ1-2,CASSKKWGGRRQGTPEGYTF,TGTGCCAGCAGCAAGAAATGGGGCGGTCGGCGACAGGGAACCCCTGAAGGCTACACCTTC
TRBV7-2,.,few,TRBJ1-2,CASSTLTNYGYTF,TGTGCCAGCAGCACACTCACAAATTATGGCTACACCTTC
TRBV6-5,.,.,TRBJ1-6,CASNSPATGWSSPLHF,TGTGCCAGCAACTCACCAGCCACAGGGTGGAGTTCACCCCTCCACTTT
TRBV20-1,.,.,TRBJ2-3,CSARFGLGANTDTQYF,TGCAGTGCTAGATTCGGGTTGGGGGCCAACACAGATACGCAGTATTTT
TRBV7-9,.,.,TRBJ1-5,CASSGGGEANQPQHF,TGTGCCAGCAGCGGGGGGGGCGAGGCCAATCAGCCCCAGCATTTT